This entry features one T cell receptor (beta chain) sequence. The target antigen is unknown. This entry comes from a study of post-analysis software for immune sequencing data. About the research overall: Relapsing-remitting, secondary progressive and progressive-relapsing courses of multiple sclerosis were included.

Germline lookup yields CDR1 SEHNR and CDR2 FQNEAQ (reference sequence). CDR3 size: 14 residues. Trimming removed 1 base at V and 9 bases at J, with 14 bases between. The study's findings and limits: In patients, TRBV5-6, TRBV5-1 and TRBV20-1 belonged to several TRBV segments found more frequently than in controls. In multiple sclerosis, normalized Chao1 diversity was significantly below that of controls. Pronounced co-clustering by F measure was evident among identically batched samples.

The TCR beta cDNA libraries contained unique molecular identifiers. TCRdb re-called the PCR reads with MiXCR, one entry per CDR3 protein. The sample shows 800,000 to 950,000 distinct CDR3 sequences, roughly 50% of them seen only once. The sequencing input was blood. The receptor was derived from a girl aged 5 to 17 with multiple sclerosis. V and J are TRBV7-9 and TRBJ2-3, with a tentative D call TRBD1 (6 bases). CDR3: CASSLGSTRGTQYF. The CDR3 DNA follows: TGTGCCAGCAGCTTAGGTTCTACGAGGGGGACGCAGTATTTT. Looking up the rest from reference TRBV7-9 and TRBJ2-3 gives the full variable domain: DTGVSQNPRHKITKRGQNVTFRCDPISEHNRLYWYRQTLGQGPEFLTYFQNEAQLEKSRLLSDRFSAERPKGSFSTLEIQRTEQGDSAMYLCASSLGSTRGTQYFGPGTRLTVL.